The text below deals with one TCR beta chain. This clonotype has a handful of counts. The antigen it binds to is not known. The record has no base qualities; no much larger clone is one base away. Libraries came from 5' RACE. Instrument on record: Illumina HiSeq 2500. The second PCR ran for roughly 6 to 11 cycles and used a J-beta primer mix along with a sample-barcoded 5' primer. A unique molecular identifier was introduced onto each TCR beta cDNA molecule by a template-switch 5' adaptor carrying 12 random nucleotides. Each sample yielded at least 2.5 million CDR3-containing paired-end reads. First-strand cDNA synthesis was performed from all RNA using the Mint cDNA synthesis kit, with priming by a TRBC-specific oligonucleotide. Following uracil-DNA glycosylase treatment, all cDNA underwent a first 18-cycle PCR with the universal primers M1SS and BC2_uni_R. As for the authors' bioinformatics: For normalization, 1 million high-quality reads, each with a distinct molecular identifier, were randomly selected from each sample. Instead of being binned into consensus sequences, reads with shared molecular identifiers were discarded. MiTCR, set to a Q25 quality threshold and the strictest error-elimination algorithm, was used for CDR3 identification, clonotype clustering and error correction. A nonparametric unseen species model with Euler transformation was used to estimate lower-bound total TCR beta diversity. TCRdb reprocessed the public reads (quality trimming at Q25 with fastp, clone calling with MiXCR) and kept in-frame beta chains. Each record represents a unique CDR3 protein, reported with the most common genes and DNA among its rows. TCRdb, rather than the study authors, made the V and J calls. This sample gives 650,000 to 1,000,000 distinct CDR3 sequences in total; around 36% of them show up just once. Roughly 13% of the sample comes from the top ten.

The approximately 39 donors, aged roughly 6 to 100 years, were systemically healthy Caucasian individuals from Russia. Roughly 10 milliliters of peripheral blood were drawn from each donor into EDTA-treated Vacutainer tubes. Ficoll-Paque density-gradient centrifugation was used to isolate PBMCs, with at least 6.5 million per sample. Trizol reagent was used to extract total RNA from the PBMCs, yielding at least 5.5 micrograms per sample. For every donor, an aliquot of PBMCs went through flow cytometry to measure the percentages of naive CD45RAhigh/CD27high T cells. This entry is derived from a study of blood T cells in healthy people across ages (dated by TCRdb to between 2014 and 2017). About the investigation overall: In model experiments, template switching captured roughly one uniquely barcoded TCR beta cDNA molecule for every two T cells. The study measured age-related changes in TCR beta repertoire diversity using deep sequencing normalized with unique cDNA molecular identifiers. Donors were grouped into four age groups: young (average approximately 15 years), middle-aged (around 39), aged (approximately 58) and long-lived (around 80). Donors of different ages were randomly distributed across sequencing lanes to avoid experimental bias. For two donors (one aged 18 to 30 and one aged 80 or older), the study analyzed two additional independent replicas of 1 million unique cDNA reads from the same blood draw. The study at large found these results: Compared with the aged group, the long-lived group had more naive CD4+ T cells, fewer expanded clones and increased TCR diversity, suggesting age selection. Observed TCR beta diversity per million T cells fell roughly linearly with age, and a significant reduction was already apparent by age around 40. Because donor CMV infection status was unknown, age-related changes in expanded clonotypes were potentially confounded. Since profiling was done on bulk unsorted PBMCs, naive and antigen-experienced compartments could not be conclusively compared. Estimates of total diversity based on one million sequenced T cells were considered lower bounds and underestimates. A strong correlation was found between observed TCR beta diversity and the percentage of naive T cells measured by flow cytometry.

V is cut by 7 bases and J by 7 bases, and the space between the germline ends is 12 bases. The germline V gene yields SGHTA for CDR1 and FQGNSA for CDR2. The CDR3 starts with the cysteine, ends with the phenylalanine, and has 12 residues. Only the CDR3 part of the read is kept: 36 bases, read in frame from the first base. The sequenced material came from blood. The rearrangement joined TRBV7-2 to TRBJ2-3, with an unclear D gene assignment. The origin of this receptor is a man aged 18 to 29 in good health. Here is the DNA: TGTGCCAGCACCGACGTAGGGAATACGCAGTATTTT. This yields the protein CASTDVGNTQYF.